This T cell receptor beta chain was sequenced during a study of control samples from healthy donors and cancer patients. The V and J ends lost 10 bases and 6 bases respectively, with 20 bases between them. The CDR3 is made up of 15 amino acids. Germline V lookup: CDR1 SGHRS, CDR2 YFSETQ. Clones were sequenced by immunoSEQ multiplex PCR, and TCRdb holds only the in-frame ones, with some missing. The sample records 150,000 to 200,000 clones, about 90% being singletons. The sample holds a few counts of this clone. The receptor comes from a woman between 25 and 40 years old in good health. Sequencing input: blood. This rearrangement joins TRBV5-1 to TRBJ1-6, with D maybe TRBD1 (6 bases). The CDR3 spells CAGTGLLTSNSPLHF. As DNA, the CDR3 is TGCGCCGGAACAGGGTTACTAACCTCTAATTCACCCCTCCACTTT.